This T cell receptor (beta chain) was sequenced for a study of shared clonotypes between healthy human individuals (dated by TCRdb to about 2020). Turning to the overall study: A couple of women and a few men aged 18 to 49 years were included in the cohort. Per donor, leukapheresis produced somewhere between about 0.9 and 9 billion PBMCs. For each donor, CD4 naive and CD4 memory were each run on three plates, CD8 naive on two plates, and CD8 memory on one plate. To estimate repertoire size and how much clonotype sharing occurs between individuals, the study deeply sequenced the blood TCR repertoires of 4 to 6 healthy adults. To increase sequencing depth and limit assay-specific biases, different laboratories used diverse techniques to prepare libraries and sequence TCR repertoires. Overall study outcomes, separate from this receptor: Based on pairwise subsampling, the degree of clonotype sharing among donors was expected to be affected by sequencing depth. Compared with non-shared clonotypes, clonotypes shared by all four sorted-subset donors had higher generation probabilities. Naive subsets generally had larger estimated clonotype richness than memory subsets did. Rarefaction of sorted-subset datasets indicated incomplete sequencing despite the large sequencing depth. Sampling was restricted to blood, and TCR repertoires in tissues likely differ from the TCR repertoires found in blood. Approximately 5% of naive CD4, 3.5% of naive CD8, approximately 2.2% of memory CD4, and 0.4% of memory CD8 clonotypes were shared across several donors. The small number of donors limited the genetic and exposure-history diversity represented.

The sample holds one count of this clone. The clone's antigen remains unknown. Base quality data are lacking; no much larger clone is found one base away. Donors were healthy HIV-negative adults with no recently reported acute infections or vaccinations. All donors were Caucasian adults living in Nashville, Tennessee, USA. CD4+ T cells were enriched through magnetic negative selection, after which naive cells were positively selected on CD45RA and the remaining negative fraction served as the memory subset. Blood was obtained by leukapheresis, after which PBMCs were separated by Ficoll-Histopaque density gradient centrifugation and cryopreserved in liquid nitrogen vapor phase. Analytical flow cytometry was used to check the purity and quantity of every magnetically sorted T cell population. Genomic DNA was isolated from every sorted fraction and measured by UV absorbance on a Nanodrop 2000c. Using the deep immunoSEQ assay, TCR CDR3 regions were amplified from genomic DNA by multiplex PCR. Extracted genomic DNA from each cell subset was distributed evenly across all wells of several immunoSEQ 96-well plates, and each plate was treated as a replicate. Each replicate PCR for sorted subsets received about 180 ng genomic DNA, equal to 28,000 or so T cell genomes. The purified libraries were quantified using a Qubit 3.0 fluorometer, sized with a Bioanalyzer 2100, and then quantified again using the KAPA Library Quantification kit. Every immunoSEQ 96-well plate was sequenced on a dedicated single-read 150-cycle Illumina NextSeq 550 flow cell. Concerning the study's data processing: Because the immunoSEQ output held only junctional sequences and lacked quality scores, the filtering could not match the filtering applied to full-length reads. Sequences were annotated with PyIR, a Python wrapper for IgBLAST v1.9, using IMGT germline references to assign V/J genes and CDR3. Reads were filtered out if the reads had weak V/J assignments (E-value above 1e-6), no CDR3, stop codons, out-of-frame junctions, or ambiguous translated residues. V3J clonotypes were defined as sequences sharing the same inferred V gene, J gene, and CDR3 amino acid sequence. Percentage overlap between repertoires was computed as shared unique clonotypes divided by the size of the smaller repertoire. Three approaches were used to assess repertoire richness: RTK rarefaction, the Chao1 estimator, and Recon v2.1 estimates of unobserved clonotypes. Generation probabilities for all TCRbeta clonotypes obtained by the gDNA method from several donors were computed using OLGA. TCRdb re-hosts the immuneACCESS table, in-frame sequences only. Its copies lack some clones; in the studies checked, an unresolved V gene accounts for under half of them, and the cause for the rest is not known. V, J and clone size reflect that table, while D and trimming were determined from the DNA. This sample is represented by about 2.3 million clones; roughly 90% of them were singletons. The ten largest clones add up to approximately 0.41% of the sample.

Inclusive of the bounding cysteine and phenylalanine, the CDR3 is 15 residues long. The kept DNA is CDR3 alone, 45 bases in frame from the first base. V has 4 bases trimmed and J has 2 bases trimmed; junction bases matching no gene number 6. CDR1 is given as SGHRS and CDR2 as YFSETQ, both from the germline V gene. The material sequenced was naive CD4+ T cells from PBMCs. The sample's cell subset or site label is to be understood as: CD45RA+ positively selected. The V and J segments used are TRBV5-1 and TRBJ2-7; the junction holds 10 bases that match TRBD2. This TCR derives from a man aged 18 to 35 in good health. Some clones in this sample may be carry-over from other donors' samples. The bases read TGCGCCAGCAGCGCTGGGACTAGCGCACCCTACGAGCAGTACTTC. Its translation is CASSAGTSAPYEQYF. With the rest looked up from the reference TRBV5-1 and TRBJ2-7 genes rather than sequenced, the full variable domain is KAGVTQTPRYLIKTRGQQVTLSCSPISGHRSVSWYQQTPGQGLQFLFEYFSETQRNKGNFPGRFSGRQFSNSRSEMNVSTLELGDSALYLCASSAGTSAPYEQYFGPGTRLTVT.